What follows describes a single T cell receptor (beta chain). Antigen unknown. RNA, once extracted, was reverse transcribed into cDNA for use as the sequencing template. The data were produced by immunoSEQ multiplex PCR, yet TCRdb's version contains in-frame clones alone and is incomplete. Of 110,000 or so clones listed, less than 80% are singletons. The authors sorted CD4+ and CD8+ T cells from PBMCs. The CDR3 consists of 14 residues. Germline V gene lookup returns CDR1 SGHDN and CDR2 FVKESK. Trimming stripped 3 bases from V and 7 bases from J, with 13 bases between. This specimen belongs to a study of CD8+ T cells in alopecia areata. Whole-study results and caveats: In scalp samples, resident alphabeta T cells of normal skin are also sequenced.

The sequenced sample was CD4+ T cells sorted from blood. V is TRBV14 and J is TRBJ1-5; TRBD1 might be the D (6 bases). The TCR comes from a human donor in good health. The CDR3 is CASSQNLQGQPQHF. The DNA of the CDR3 is TGTGCCAGCAGCCAGAACCTACAGGGCCAGCCCCAGCATTTT.